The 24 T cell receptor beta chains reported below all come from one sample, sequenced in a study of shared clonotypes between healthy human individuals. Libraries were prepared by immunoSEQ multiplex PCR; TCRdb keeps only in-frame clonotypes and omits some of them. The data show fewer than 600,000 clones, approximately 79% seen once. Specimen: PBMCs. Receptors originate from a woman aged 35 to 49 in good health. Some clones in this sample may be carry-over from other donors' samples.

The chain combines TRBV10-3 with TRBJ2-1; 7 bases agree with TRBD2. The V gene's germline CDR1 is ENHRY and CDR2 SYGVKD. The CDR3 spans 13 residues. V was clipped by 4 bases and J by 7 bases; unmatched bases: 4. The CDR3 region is CAISGRGVNEQFF. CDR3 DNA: TGTGCCATCAGTGGACGGGGGGTGAATGAGCAGTTCTTC.

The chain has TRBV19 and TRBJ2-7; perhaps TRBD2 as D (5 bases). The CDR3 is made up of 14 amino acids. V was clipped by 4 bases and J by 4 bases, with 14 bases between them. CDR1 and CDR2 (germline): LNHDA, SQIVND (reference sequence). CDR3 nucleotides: TGTGCCAGTAGTACGGCGGGCCTCCGGTACGAGCAGTACTTC. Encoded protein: CASSTAGLRYEQYF.

The CDR3 here is CSVEDRPSEAQYF. DNA for the CDR3: TGCAGCGTTGAAGATCGGCCTAGCGAGGCCCAGTACTTC. This chain connects TRBV29-1 to TRBJ2-5; weak D call: TRBD2 (6 bases). V lost 0 bases and J 9 bases, leaving 14 bases between the germline ends. This CDR3 comprises 13 residues. Germline CDR1 SQVTM, CDR2 ANQGSEA.

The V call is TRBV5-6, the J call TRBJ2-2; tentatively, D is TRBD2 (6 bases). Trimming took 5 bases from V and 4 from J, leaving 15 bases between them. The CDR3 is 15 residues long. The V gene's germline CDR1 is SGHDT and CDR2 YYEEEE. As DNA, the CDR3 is TGTGCCAGCAGGTCCATAAGGGACTTCACCGGGGAGCTGTTTTTT. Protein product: CASRSIRDFTGELFF.

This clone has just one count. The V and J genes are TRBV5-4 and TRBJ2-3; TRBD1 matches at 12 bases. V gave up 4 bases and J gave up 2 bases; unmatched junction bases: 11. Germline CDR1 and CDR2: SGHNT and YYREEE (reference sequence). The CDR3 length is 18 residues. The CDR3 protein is CASSPGLGQGAITDTQYF. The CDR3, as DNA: TGTGCCAGCAGCCCTGGACTGGGACAGGGGGCCATCACAGATACGCAGTATTTT.

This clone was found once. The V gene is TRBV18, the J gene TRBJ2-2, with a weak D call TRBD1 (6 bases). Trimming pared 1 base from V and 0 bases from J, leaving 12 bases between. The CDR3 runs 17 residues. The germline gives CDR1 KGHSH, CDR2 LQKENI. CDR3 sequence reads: CASSPQTGTPNTGELFF. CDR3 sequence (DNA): TGTGCCAGCTCACCACAGACCGGGACACCGAACACCGGGGAGCTGTTTTTT.

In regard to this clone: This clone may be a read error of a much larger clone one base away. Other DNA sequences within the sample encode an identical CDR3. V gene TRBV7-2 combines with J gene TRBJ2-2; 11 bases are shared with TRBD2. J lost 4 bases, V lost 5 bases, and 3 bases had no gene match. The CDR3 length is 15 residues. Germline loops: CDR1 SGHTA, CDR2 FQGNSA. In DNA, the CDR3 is TGTGCCAGCAGCCCTGGACTAGCGGGCACCGGGGAGCTGTTTTTT. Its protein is CASSPGLAGTGELFF.

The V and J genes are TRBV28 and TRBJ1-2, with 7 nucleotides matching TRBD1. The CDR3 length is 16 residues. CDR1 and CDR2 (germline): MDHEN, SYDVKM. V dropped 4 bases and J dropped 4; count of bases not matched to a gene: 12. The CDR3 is CASSSGQVLISYGYTF. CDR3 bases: TGTGCCAGCAGTTCTGGACAGGTATTAATCTCCTATGGCTACACCTTC.

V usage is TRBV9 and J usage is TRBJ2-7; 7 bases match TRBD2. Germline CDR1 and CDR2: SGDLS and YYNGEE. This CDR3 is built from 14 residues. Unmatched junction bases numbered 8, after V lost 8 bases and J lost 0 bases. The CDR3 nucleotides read TGTGCCAGTACCAGCGGGGCGAGCTCCTACGAGCAGTACTTC. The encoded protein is CASTSGASSYEQYF.

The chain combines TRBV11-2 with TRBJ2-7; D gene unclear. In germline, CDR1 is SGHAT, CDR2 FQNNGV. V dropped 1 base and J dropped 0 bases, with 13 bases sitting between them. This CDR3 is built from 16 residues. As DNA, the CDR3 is TGTGCCAGCAGCTTAGTCCCGGGTAGTTACTCCTACGAGCAGTACTTC. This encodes CASSLVPGSYSYEQYF.

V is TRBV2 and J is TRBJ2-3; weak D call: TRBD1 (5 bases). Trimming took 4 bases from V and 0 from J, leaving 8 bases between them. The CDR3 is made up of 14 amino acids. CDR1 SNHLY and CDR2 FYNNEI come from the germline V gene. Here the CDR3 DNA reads TGTGCCAGCAGTGTTTCAGGGAGCACAGATACGCAGTATTTT. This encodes CASSVSGSTDTQYF.

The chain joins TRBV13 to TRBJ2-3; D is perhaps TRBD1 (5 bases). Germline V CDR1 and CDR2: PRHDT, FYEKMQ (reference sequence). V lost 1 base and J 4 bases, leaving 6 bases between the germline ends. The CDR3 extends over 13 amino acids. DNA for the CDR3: TGTGCCAGCAGCTTAGTAGGGGCAGATACGCAGTATTTT. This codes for CASSLVGADTQYF.

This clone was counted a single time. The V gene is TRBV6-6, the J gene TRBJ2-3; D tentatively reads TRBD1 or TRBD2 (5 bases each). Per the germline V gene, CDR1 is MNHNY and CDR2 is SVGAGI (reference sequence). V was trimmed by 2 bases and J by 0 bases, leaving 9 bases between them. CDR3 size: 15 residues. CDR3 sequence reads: CASSYEGRSTDTQYF. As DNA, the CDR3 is TGTGCCAGCAGTTACGAGGGACGTAGCACAGATACGCAGTATTTT.

CDR3: CASSTRGTSGLDYEQYF. The CDR3 DNA follows: TGTGCCAGCTCCACCAGGGGGACTAGCGGGCTCGACTACGAGCAGTACTTC. The V and J genes are TRBV18 and TRBJ2-7; 12 bases align to TRBD2. The V and J ends lost 6 bases and 3 bases, in that order; junction bases with no gene match: 12. The CDR3 runs 17 residues. CDR1 is KGHSH and CDR2 is LQKENI in the germline V gene.

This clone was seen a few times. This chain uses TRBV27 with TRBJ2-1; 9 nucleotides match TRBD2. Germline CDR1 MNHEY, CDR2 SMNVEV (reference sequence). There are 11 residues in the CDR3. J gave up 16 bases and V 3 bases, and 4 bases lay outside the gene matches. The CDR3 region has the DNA TGTGCCAGCAGTTTCGGCGGGAGGGTCTTCTTC. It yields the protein CASSFGGRVFF.

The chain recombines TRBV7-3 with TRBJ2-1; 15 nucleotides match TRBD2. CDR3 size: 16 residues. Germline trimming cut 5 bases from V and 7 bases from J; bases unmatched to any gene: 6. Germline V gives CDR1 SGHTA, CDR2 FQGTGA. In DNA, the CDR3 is TGTGCCAGCAGCCCTTGGACTAGCGGGAGGGTAAATGAGCAGTTCTTC. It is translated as CASSPWTSGRVNEQFF.

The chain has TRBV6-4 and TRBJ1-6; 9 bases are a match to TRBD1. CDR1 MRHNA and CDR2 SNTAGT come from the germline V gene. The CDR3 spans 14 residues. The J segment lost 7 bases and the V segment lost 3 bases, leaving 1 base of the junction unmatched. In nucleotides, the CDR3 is TGTGCCAGCAGTGAGGGACAGGGAAATTCACCCCTCCACTTT. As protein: CASSEGQGNSPLHF.

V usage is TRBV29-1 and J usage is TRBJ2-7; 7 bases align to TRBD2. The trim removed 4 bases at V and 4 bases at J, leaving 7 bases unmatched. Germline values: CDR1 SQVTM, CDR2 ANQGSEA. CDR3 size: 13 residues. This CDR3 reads CSVGLGGHYEQYF. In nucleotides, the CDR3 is TGCAGCGTTGGGTTGGGAGGGCATTACGAGCAGTACTTC.

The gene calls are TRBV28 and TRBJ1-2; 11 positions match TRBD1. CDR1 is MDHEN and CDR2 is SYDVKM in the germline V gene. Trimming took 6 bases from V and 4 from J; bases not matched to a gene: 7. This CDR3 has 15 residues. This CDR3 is CASSSRDRGAYGYTF. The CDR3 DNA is TGTGCCAGCAGCTCCCGGGACAGGGGGGCCTATGGCTACACCTTC.

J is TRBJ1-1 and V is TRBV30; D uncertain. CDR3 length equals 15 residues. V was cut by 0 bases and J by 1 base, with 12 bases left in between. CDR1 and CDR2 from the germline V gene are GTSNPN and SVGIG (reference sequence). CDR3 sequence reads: CAWSVLLGPNTEAFF. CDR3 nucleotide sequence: TGTGCCTGGAGTGTTCTGTTAGGCCCGAACACTGAAGCTTTCTTT.

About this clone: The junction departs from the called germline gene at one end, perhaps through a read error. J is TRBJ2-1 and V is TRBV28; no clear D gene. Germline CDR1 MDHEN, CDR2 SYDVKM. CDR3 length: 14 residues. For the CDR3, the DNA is TGTGCCAGCAGTTTAGGTGGTAGAGGCCTTATGAAGGTCTTC. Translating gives CASSLGGRGLMKVF.

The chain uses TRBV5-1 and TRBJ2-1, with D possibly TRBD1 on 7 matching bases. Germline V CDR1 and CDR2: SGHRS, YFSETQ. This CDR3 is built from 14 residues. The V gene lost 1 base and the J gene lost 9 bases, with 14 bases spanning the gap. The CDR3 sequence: CASSLRLQGGEQFF. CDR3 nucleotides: TGCGCCAGCAGCTTGAGGCTTCAGGGGGGTGAGCAGTTCTTC.

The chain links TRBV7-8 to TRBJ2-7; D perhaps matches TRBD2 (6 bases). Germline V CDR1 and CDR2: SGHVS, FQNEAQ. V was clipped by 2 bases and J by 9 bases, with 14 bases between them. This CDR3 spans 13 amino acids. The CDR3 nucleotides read TGTGCCAGCAGCTTACTAGCGAACGGGGCGCAGTACTTC. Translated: CASSLLANGAQYF.

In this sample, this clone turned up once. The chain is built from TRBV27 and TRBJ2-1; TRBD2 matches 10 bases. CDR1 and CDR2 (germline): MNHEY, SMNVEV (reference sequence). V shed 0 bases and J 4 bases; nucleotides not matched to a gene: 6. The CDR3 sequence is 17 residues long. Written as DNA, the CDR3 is TGTGCCAGCAGTTTATCGATAAGTAGCGGGAGGTACAATGAGCAGTTCTTC. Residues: CASSLSISSGRYNEQFF.